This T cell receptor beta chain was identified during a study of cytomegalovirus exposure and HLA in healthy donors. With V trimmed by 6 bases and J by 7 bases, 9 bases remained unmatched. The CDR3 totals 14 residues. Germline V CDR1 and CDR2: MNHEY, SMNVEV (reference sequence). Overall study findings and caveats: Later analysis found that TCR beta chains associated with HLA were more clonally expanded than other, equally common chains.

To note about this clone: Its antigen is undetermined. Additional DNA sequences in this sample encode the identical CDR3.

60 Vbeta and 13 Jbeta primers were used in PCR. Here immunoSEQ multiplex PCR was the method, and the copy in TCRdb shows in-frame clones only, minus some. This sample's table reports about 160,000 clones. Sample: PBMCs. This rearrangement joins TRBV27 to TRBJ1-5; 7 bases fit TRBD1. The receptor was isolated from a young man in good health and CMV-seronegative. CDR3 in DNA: TGTGCCAGCAGCCTACAGGGGTCGGGGCAGCCCCAGCATTTT. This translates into CASSLQGSGQPQHF.